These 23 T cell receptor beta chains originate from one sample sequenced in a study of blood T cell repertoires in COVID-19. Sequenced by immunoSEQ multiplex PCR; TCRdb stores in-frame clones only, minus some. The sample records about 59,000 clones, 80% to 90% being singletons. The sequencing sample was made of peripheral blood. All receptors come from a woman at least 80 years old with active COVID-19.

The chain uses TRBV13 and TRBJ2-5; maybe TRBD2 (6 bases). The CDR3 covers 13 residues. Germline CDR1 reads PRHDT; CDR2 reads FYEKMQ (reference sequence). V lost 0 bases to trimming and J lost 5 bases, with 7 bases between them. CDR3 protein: CASSLGGTETQYF. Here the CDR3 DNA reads TGTGCCAGCAGCTTAGGAGGGACTGAGACCCAGTACTTC.

The CDR3: CASSSGGGIGNQPQHF. CDR3 DNA sequence: TGTGCCAGCAGCTCCGGGGGAGGGATTGGCAATCAGCCCCAGCATTTT. The chain has TRBV5-4 and TRBJ1-5; TRBD1 is a possible D gene (5 bases). V lost 3 bases and J lost 2, with 15 bases in between. This CDR3 comprises 16 residues. The germline V gene encodes CDR1 SGHNT and CDR2 YYREEE (reference sequence).

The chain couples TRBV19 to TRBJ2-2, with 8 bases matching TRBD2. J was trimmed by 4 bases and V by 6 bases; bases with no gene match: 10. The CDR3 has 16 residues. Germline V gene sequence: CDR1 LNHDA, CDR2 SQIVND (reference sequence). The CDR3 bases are TGTGCCAGTAGGAAACCCGGGACTAGAGCCACCGGGGAGCTGTTTTTT. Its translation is CASRKPGTRATGELFF. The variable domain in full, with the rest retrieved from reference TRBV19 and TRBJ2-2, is DGGITQSPKYLFRKEGQNVTLSCEQNLNHDAMYWYRQDPGQGLRLIYYSQIVNDFQKGDIAEGYSVSREKKESFPLTVTSAQKNPTAFYLCASRKPGTRATGELFFGEGSRLTVL.

In DNA, the CDR3 is TGCAGCGTTCAGGGGTCGGCTGAAAAACTGTTTTTT. The encoded protein is CSVQGSAEKLFF. This chain uses TRBV29-1 with TRBJ1-4; tentatively, D is TRBD1 (6 bases). V lost 5 bases and J 7 bases, leaving 11 bases between the germline ends. CDR1 SQVTM and CDR2 ANQGSEA come from the germline V gene. The CDR3 is 12 amino acids.

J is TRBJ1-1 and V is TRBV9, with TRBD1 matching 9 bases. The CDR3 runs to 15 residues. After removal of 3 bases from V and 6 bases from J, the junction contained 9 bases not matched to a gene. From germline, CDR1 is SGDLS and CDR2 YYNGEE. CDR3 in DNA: TGTGCCAGCAGCGCTCCCGGGACAGGGAGTGCTGAAGCTTTCTTT. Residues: CASSAPGTGSAEAFF.

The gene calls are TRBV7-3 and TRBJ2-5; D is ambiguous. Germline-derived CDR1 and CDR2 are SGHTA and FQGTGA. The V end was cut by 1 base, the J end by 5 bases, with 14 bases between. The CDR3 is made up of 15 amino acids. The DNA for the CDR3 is TGTGCCAGCAGCTTAAGGGCAGGTTCCTCGGAGACCCAGTACTTC. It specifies CASSLRAGSSETQYF.

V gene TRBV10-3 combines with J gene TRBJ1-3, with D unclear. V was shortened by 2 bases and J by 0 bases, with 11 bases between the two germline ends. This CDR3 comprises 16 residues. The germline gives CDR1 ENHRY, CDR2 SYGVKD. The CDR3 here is CAISEIGSLSGNTIYF. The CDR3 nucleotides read TGTGCCATCAGTGAGATTGGGAGCCTCTCTGGAAACACCATATATTTT.

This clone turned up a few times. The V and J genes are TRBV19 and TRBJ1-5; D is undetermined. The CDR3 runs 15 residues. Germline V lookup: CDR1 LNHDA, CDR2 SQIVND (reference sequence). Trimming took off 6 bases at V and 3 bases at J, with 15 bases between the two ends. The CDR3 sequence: CASRPYSGSNQPQHF. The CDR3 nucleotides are TGTGCCAGTAGGCCATACTCGGGGTCCAATCAGCCCCAGCATTTT.

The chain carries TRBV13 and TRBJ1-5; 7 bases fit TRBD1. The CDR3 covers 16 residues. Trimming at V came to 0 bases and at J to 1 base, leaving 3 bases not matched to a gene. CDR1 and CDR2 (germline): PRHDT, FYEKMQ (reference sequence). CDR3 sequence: CASSLGTGLSNQPQHF. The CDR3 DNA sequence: TGTGCCAGCAGCTTAGGGACAGGGCTGAGCAATCAGCCCCAGCATTTT. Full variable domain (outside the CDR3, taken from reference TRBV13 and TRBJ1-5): AAGVIQSPRHLIKEKRETATLKCYPIPRHDTVYWYQQGPGQDPQFLISFYEKMQSDKGSIPDRFSAQQFSDYHSELNMSSLELGDSALYFCASSLGTGLSNQPQHFGDGTRLSIL.

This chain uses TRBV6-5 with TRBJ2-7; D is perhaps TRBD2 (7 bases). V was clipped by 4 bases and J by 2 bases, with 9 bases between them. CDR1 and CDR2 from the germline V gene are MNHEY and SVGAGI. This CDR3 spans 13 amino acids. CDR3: CASSWGGAYEQYF. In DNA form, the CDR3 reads TGTGCCAGCAGTTGGGGGGGCGCCTACGAGCAGTACTTC.

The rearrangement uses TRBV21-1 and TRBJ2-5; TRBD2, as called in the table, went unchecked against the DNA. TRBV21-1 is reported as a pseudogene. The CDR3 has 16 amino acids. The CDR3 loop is CASSKGRLAYQETQYF. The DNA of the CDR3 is TGTGCCAGCAGCAAAGGGAGACTAGCGTATCAAGAGACCCAGTACTTC.

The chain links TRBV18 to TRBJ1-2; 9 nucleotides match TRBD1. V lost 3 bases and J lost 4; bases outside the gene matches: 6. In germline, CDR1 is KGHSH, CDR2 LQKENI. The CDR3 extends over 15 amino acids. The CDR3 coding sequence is TGTGCCAGCTCACCCCGGACAGGGGAGAGCTATGGCTACACCTTC. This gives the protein CASSPRTGESYGYTF. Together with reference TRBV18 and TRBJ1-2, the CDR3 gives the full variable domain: NAGVMQNPRHLVRRRGQEARLRCSPMKGHSHVYWYRQLPEEGLKFMVYLQKENIIDESGMPKERFSAEFPKEGPSILRIQQVVRGDSAAYFCASSPRTGESYGYTFGSGTRLTVV.

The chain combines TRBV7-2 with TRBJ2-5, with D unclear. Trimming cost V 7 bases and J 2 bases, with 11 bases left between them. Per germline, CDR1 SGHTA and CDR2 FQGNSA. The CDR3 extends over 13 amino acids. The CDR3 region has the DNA TGTGCCAGCATCCGTTCCCCTCAAGAGACCCAGTACTTC. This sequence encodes CASIRSPQETQYF. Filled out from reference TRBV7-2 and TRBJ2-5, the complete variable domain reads GAGVSQSPSNKVTEKGKDVELRCDPISGHTALYWYRQSLGQGLEFLIYFQGNSAPDKSGLPSDRFSAERTGGSVSTLTIQRTQQEDSAVYLCASIRSPQETQYFGPGTRLLVL.

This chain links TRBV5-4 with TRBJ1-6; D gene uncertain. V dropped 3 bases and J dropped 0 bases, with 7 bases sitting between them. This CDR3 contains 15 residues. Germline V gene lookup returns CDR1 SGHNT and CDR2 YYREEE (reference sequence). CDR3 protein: CASSSERSYNSPLHF. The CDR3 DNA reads TGTGCCAGCAGCTCAGAGCGCTCCTATAATTCACCCCTCCACTTT.

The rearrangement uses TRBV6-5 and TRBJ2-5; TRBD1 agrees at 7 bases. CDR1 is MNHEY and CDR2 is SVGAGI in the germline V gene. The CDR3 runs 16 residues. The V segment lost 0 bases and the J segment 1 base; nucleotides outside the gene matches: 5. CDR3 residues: CASSYSTGQPQETQYF. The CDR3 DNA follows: TGTGCCAGCAGTTACTCGACGGGACAGCCCCAAGAGACCCAGTACTTC.

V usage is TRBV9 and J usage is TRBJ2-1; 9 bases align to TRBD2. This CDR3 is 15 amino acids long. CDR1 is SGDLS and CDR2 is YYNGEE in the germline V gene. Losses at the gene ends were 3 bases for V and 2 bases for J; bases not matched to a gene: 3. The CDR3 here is CASSASGGTYNEQFF. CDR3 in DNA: TGTGCCAGCAGCGCAAGCGGGGGGACCTACAATGAGCAGTTCTTC.

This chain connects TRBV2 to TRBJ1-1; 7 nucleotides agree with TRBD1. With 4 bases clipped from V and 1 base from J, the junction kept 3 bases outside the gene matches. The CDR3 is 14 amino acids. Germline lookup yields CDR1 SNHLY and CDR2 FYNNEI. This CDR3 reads CASSVDRANTEAFF. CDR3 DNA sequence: TGTGCCAGCAGTGTAGACAGGGCGAACACTGAAGCTTTCTTT.

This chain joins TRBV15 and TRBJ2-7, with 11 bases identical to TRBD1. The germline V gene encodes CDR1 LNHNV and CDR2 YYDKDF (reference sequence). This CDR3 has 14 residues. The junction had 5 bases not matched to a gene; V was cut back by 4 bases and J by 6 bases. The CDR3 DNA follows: TGTGCCACCAGCACCGGGACAGGGGGTGGCGAGCAGTACTTC. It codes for CATSTGTGGGEQYF.

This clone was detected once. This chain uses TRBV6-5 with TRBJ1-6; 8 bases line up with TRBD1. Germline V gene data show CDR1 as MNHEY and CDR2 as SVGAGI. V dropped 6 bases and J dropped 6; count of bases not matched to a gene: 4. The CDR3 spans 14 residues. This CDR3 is CASSSTGVNSPLHF. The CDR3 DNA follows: TGTGCCAGCAGCTCGACAGGGGTTAATTCACCCCTCCACTTT.

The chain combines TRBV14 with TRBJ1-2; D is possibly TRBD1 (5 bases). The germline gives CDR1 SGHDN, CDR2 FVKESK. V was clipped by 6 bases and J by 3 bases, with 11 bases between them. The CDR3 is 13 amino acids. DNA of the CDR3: TGTGCCAGCAGTTACGACAGCTACTATGGCTACACCTTC. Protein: CASSYDSYYGYTF.

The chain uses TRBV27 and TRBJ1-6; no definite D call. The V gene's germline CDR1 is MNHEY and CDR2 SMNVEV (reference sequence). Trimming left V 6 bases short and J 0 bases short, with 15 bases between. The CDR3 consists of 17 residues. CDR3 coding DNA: TGTGCCAGCAGCCAAACCGGCGGGTTCTCCTATAATTCACCCCTCCACTTT. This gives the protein CASSQTGGFSYNSPLHF.

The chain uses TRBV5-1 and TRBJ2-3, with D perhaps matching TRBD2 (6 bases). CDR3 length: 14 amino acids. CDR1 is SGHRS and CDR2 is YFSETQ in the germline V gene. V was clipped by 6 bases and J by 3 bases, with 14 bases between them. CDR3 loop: CASNWDWTTDTQYF. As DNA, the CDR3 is TGCGCCAGCAACTGGGACTGGACTACAGATACGCAGTATTTT.

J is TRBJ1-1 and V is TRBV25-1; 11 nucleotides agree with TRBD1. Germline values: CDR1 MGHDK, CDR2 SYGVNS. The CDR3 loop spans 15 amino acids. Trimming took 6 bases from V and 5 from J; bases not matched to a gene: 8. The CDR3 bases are TGTGCCAGCAGGCAGTCCGGGACAGGGGGTACTGAAGCTTTCTTT. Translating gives CASRQSGTGGTEAFF. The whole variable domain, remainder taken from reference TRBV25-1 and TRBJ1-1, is EADIYQTPRYLVIGTGKKITLECSQTMGHDKMYWYQQDPGMELHLIHYSYGVNSTEKGDLSSESTVSRIRTEHFPLTLESARPSHTSQYLCASRQSGTGGTEAFFGQGTRLTVV.